These T cell receptor beta chains were read from a single sample in a study of T cell responses to AZD1222 COVID-19 vaccine. TCRdb's table, derived via immunoSEQ multiplex PCR, lists solely in-frame clones and lacks some. The sample has some 150,000 clones, over 70% seen once; the top ten hold 8% to 10%. The sample in question was peripheral blood, obtained 28 days after the second AZD1222 dose. Receptors originate from an adult who received the AZD1222 COVID-19 vaccine. Both conserved end residues are part of each CDR3. A D gene is named only where the DNA matches it firmly. Not every row has a clone size; where given, it reads once, few, many or a size class.

TRBV2	NA	TRBD1	TRBJ1-2	CASRSTGEYGYTF	TGTGCCAGCAGGTCGACAGGGGAGTATGGCTACACCTTC
TRBV3-1/TRBV3-2	NA	NA	TRBJ2-3	CASSRQGNRDTQYF	TGTGCCAGCAGCCGTCAGGGTAACCGAGATACGCAGTATTTT
TRBV29-1	once	NA	TRBJ1-1	CSVRDSHTEAFF	TGCAGCGTTCGCGACAGTCACACTGAAGCTTTCTTT
TRBV28	once	TRBD2	TRBJ2-1	CASSYSGRTVSDEQFF	TGTGCCAGCAGTTACAGCGGGAGAACCGTTTCAGATGAGCAGTTCTTC
TRBV4-1	NA	NA	TRBJ1-2	CASSPSGQQWVYGYTF	TGCGCCAGCAGCCCCTCAGGGCAGCAGTGGGTTTATGGCTACACCTTC
TRBV7-3	NA	NA	TRBJ2-1	CASSWGVGLEQFF	TGTGCCAGCAGTTGGGGAGTCGGGCTTGAGCAGTTCTTC
TRBV5-1	NA	TRBD1	TRBJ1-2	CASSPPGQGANGYTF	TGCGCCAGCAGTCCCCCGGGACAGGGGGCGAATGGCTACACCTTC
TRBV6-2/TRBV6-3	NA	TRBD2	TRBJ2-1	CASSYKGTRAGASMGQFF	TGTGCCAGCAGTTATAAGGGCACAAGGGCGGGAGCCTCAATGGGGCAGTTCTTC
TRBV15	NA	NA	TRBJ2-1	CATSRPPGHEQFF	TGTGCCACCAGCAGACCCCCGGGACATGAGCAGTTCTTC
TRBV2	NA	TRBD1	TRBJ1-4	CASSGQGVREKLFF	TGTGCCAGCAGTGGACAGGGGGTACGGGAAAAACTGTTTTTT
TRBV5-1	NA	NA	TRBJ2-5	CASSLGGTAEGETQYF	TGCGCCAGCAGCTTGGGGGGGACAGCGGAGGGCGAGACCCAGTACTTC
TRBV2	NA	NA	TRBJ2-1	CASSVPASYNEQFF	TGTGCCAGCAGTGTCCCCGCCTCCTACAATGAGCAGTTCTTC
TRBV10-2	NA	TRBD2	TRBJ2-7	CASSPGTRFEQYF	TGCGCCAGCAGCCCCGGGACTAGATTTGAGCAGTACTTC
TRBV7-3	NA	NA	TRBJ2-1	CASSQGSAGYNEQFF	TGTGCCAGCAGCCAGGGCAGCGCAGGATACAATGAGCAGTTCTTC
TRBV9	few	NA	TRBJ2-1	CASSVSGTSYNEQFF	TGTGCCAGCAGCGTTTCGGGGACCTCCTACAATGAGCAGTTCTTC
TRBV20-1	NA	TRBD1	TRBJ2-3	CSASTGGLSTDTQYF	TGCAGTGCTAGTACAGGGGGCCTTAGCACAGATACGCAGTATTTT
TRBV3-1/TRBV3-2	NA	NA	TRBJ2-5	CASTQAISLLPGTQYF	TGTGCCAGCACCCAGGCGATCTCCCTCCTCCCCGGGACCCAGTACTTC
TRBV18	NA	NA	TRBJ1-1	CASSPTWGGLNTEAFF	TGTGCCAGCTCACCAACGTGGGGGGGCCTGAACACTGAAGCTTTCTTT
TRBV6-5	NA	TRBD1	TRBJ2-2	CASRTGVRVGELFF	TGTGCCAGCCGGACAGGGGTTAGGGTCGGGGAGCTGTTTTTT
TRBV5-1	NA	TRBD2	TRBJ2-1	CASSLGGRIFNEQFF	TGCGCCAGCAGCTTGGGCGGGAGGATCTTCAATGAGCAGTTCTTC
TRBV30	NA	TRBD1	TRBJ1-6	CAWRPNAGTGNSPLHF	TGTGCCTGGAGGCCGAACGCCGGGACAGGGAATTCACCCCTCCACTTT
TRBV28	few	TRBD1	TRBJ1-1	CASSVGQGETEAFF	TGTGCCAGCAGTGTGGGACAGGGTGAAACTGAAGCTTTCTTT
TRBV19	NA	TRBD2	TRBJ2-7	CAARKGLAGGPSSYEQYF	TGTGCAGCCCGTAAAGGGCTAGCGGGAGGCCCCAGCTCCTACGAGCAGTACTTC
TRBV6-2/TRBV6-3	few	NA	TRBJ1-1	CASSEDGNTEAFF	TGTGCCAGCAGTGAGGACGGAAACACTGAAGCTTTCTTT
TRBV5-1	NA	TRBD2	TRBJ2-7	CASSLSGGSSYEQYF	TGCGCCAGCAGCTTGTCCGGGGGGAGCTCCTACGAGCAGTACTTC
TRBV27	NA	NA	TRBJ2-7	CASSLTEGPYEQYF	TGTGCCAGCAGTTTAACGGAGGGGCCCTACGAGCAGTACTTC
TRBV14	once	NA	TRBJ2-1	CASSLDYDRFF	TGTGCCAGCAGTCTCGACTACGACCGGTTCTTC
TRBV7-6	NA	NA	TRBJ2-1	CASSLDYSNNEQFF	TGTGCCAGCAGCTTAGACTACAGTAACAATGAGCAGTTCTTC
TRBV7-2	NA	NA	TRBJ1-6	CASSDRQVQNSPLHF	TGTGCCAGCAGCGACCGACAGGTTCAGAATTCACCCCTCCACTTT
TRBV4-1	few	TRBD2	TRBJ2-7	CASSQVGLAGPHEQYF	TGCGCCAGCAGCCAAGTCGGACTAGCGGGACCCCACGAGCAGTACTTC
TRBV6-6	once	TRBD1	TRBJ2-7	CASARTGGVYEQYF	TGTGCCAGCGCCAGGACAGGGGGGGTCTACGAGCAGTACTTC
TRBV10-3	NA	NA	TRBJ2-5	CAISEYRLETQYF	TGTGCCATCAGTGAGTACAGATTGGAGACCCAGTACTTC